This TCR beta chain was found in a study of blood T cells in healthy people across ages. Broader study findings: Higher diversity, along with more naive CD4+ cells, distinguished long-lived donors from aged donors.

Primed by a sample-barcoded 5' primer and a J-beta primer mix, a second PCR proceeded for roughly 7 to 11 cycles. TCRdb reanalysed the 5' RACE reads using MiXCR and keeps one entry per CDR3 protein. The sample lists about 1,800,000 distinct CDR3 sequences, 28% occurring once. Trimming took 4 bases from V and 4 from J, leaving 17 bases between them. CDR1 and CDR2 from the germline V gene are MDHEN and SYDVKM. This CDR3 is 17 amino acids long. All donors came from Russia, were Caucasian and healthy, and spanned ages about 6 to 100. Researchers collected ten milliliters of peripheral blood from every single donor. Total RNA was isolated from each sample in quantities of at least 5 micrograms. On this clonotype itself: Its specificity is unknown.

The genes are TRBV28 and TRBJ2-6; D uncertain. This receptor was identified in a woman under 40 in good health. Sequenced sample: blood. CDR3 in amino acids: CASSSIGTSPGANVLTF. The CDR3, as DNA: TGTGCCAGCAGTTCGATAGGAACGAGTCCCGGGGCCAACGTCCTGACTTTC.